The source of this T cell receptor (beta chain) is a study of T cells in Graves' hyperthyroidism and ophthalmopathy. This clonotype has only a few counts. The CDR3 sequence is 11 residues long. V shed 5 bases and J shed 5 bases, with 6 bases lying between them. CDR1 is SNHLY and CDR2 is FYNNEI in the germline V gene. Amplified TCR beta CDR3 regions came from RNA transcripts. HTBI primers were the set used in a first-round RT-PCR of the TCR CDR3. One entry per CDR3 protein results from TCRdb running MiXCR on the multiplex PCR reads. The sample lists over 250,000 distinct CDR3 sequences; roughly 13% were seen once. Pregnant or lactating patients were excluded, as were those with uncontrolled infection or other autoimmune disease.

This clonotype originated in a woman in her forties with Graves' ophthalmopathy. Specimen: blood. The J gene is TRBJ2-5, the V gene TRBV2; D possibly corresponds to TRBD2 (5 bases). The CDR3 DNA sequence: TGTGCCAGCAGTACGGGGGAGACCCAGTACTTC. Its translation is CASSTGETQYF.